The sequence of this TCR beta chain was determined in a study of a mutant IDH1 vaccine in newly diagnosed glioma. Time point of the sample: week 23, last vaccination. Each vaccine dose was 300 ug of mutant IDH1 20-mer peptide, with topical imiquimod. Sequencing was performed with immunoSEQ multiplex PCR; in TCRdb, only in-frame clones are kept and a portion is missing. The sample lists approximately 70,000 clones; 75% to 90% were seen once. Worth noting for this clone: Its target is unknown.

The CDR3 consists of 15 residues. CDR1 is GTSNPN, CDR2 SVGIG, per germline (reference sequence). The ends were cut back, 0 bases at V and 9 bases at J, with 21 bases in the middle. The sequence derives from a man aged 18 to 29 with glioma. The specimen comprised PBMCs, sampled from a glioma patient whose treatment included an IDH1 peptide vaccine. The rearrangement links TRBV30 to TRBJ2-7; a possible D gene is TRBD2 (5 bases). In DNA, the CDR3 is TGTGCCTGGAGTGTACTTGACTTTTCCCCTGAGGGGCAGTACTTC. Its translation is CAWSVLDFSPEGQYF.